The clone carrying this T cell receptor (beta chain) appeared a few times. Its antigen is still unknown. One end of the junction fails to match germline, which may point to a read error. With a J-beta primer mix and a sample-barcoded 5' primer, a second PCR ran roughly 6 to 11 cycles. Every sample gave at least 2.5 million paired-end reads containing CDR3. MiXCR, run by TCRdb on the 5' RACE reads, gives a single entry per CDR3 protein. The data show 450,000 to 700,000 distinct CDR3 sequences, with about 25% seen just once and 15% to 20% held by the top ten. The data were taken from a study of blood T cells in healthy people across ages. Germline values: CDR1 DFQATT, CDR2 SNEGSKA (reference sequence). The CDR3 runs 14 residues. Total RNA was isolated from each sample in quantities of at least 6 micrograms. Overall study findings and caveats: The percentage of naive T cells correlated strongly with TCR beta diversity.

The V and J genes are TRBV20-1 and TRBJ1-1, with D possibly TRBD1 on 6 matching bases. Sequencing was done on a sample of blood. The clonotype was recovered from a woman aged 70-85 years in good health. As DNA, the CDR3 is TGCAGTGCTAGATTGGCAGGGGCGAACACTGGAGCTTTCTTT. Translating gives CSARLAGANTGAFF.